These 9 T cell receptor beta chains came from one sample sequenced in a study of blood T cells in healthy people across ages. For the second PCR, which ran for about 6 to 11 cycles, a sample-barcoded 5' primer and a J-beta primer mix were used. MiXCR, run by TCRdb on the 5' RACE reads, gives a single entry per CDR3 protein. The sample has about 1,500,000 distinct CDR3 sequences; 25% to 30% are singletons. The sequenced sample was blood. These receptors were collected from a woman in her twenties or thirties in good health.

The J gene is TRBJ1-5, the V gene TRBV6-6; tentatively, D is TRBD1 (5 bases). The germline V and J ends were trimmed by 7 bases and 6 bases, with 19 bases remaining between them. Germline V lookup: CDR1 MNHNY, CDR2 SVGAGI (reference sequence). This CDR3 has 15 residues. The CDR3 region is CASIGESEAGQPQHF. The CDR3 DNA is TGTGCCAGCATAGGGGAATCAGAGGCGGGTCAGCCCCAGCATTTT.

The chain joins TRBV12-3 or TRBV12-4 to TRBJ1-4; D call uncertain. CDR3 length: 14 residues. Between the trimmed V and J ends, which lost 4 bases and 10 bases, there was a span of 16 bases. The CDR3 loop reads CASSSPPLEGKLFF. Here the CDR3 DNA reads TGTGCCAGCAGTTCTCCGCCTTTGGAGGGAAAACTGTTTTTT.

This clonotype was observed a single time. This chain uses TRBV6-2 or TRBV6-3 with TRBJ1-5, with 7 positions matching TRBD1. This CDR3 is 15 amino acids long. CDR1 and CDR2 from the germline V gene are MNHEY and SVGEGT. Trimming cost V 7 bases and J 7 bases; bases outside gene matches: 13. The CDR3: CASNQHRGGGQPQHF. CDR3 nucleotides: TGTGCCAGCAACCAGCACAGGGGAGGAGGCCAGCCCCAGCATTTT.

This clonotype was detected many times. The chain employs TRBV7-9 and TRBJ2-3; D gene ambiguous. This CDR3 is 13 amino acids long. Per germline, CDR1 SEHNR and CDR2 FQNEAQ (reference sequence). V lost 5 bases and J 1 base, leaving 7 bases between the germline ends. CDR3 in amino acids: CASSPSRTDTQYF. The CDR3 DNA reads TGTGCCAGCAGCCCTTCGCGCACAGATACGCAGTATTTT.

The CDR3 DNA sequence: TGTGCCAGCAGCACTAGCGGGGCCAAAAACATTCAGTACTTC. This sequence encodes CASSTSGAKNIQYF. This chain uses TRBV7-9 with TRBJ2-4; 9 nucleotides agree with TRBD2. Germline CDR1 and CDR2: SEHNR and FQNEAQ (reference sequence). This CDR3 has 14 residues. Germline trimming cut 5 bases from V and 1 base from J; bases unmatched to any gene: 0.

The genes are TRBV6-1 and TRBJ2-1, with 8 bases lining up with TRBD1. The CDR3 has 13 residues. Germline values: CDR1 MNHNS, CDR2 SASEGT. V shed 4 bases and J 15 bases; nucleotides not matched to a gene: 11. For the CDR3, the DNA is TGTGCCAGCAGTGGGGACAGGAGGGGATATCTGTTCTTC. Protein sequence: CASSGDRRGYLFF.

This clonotype was seen at least ten times. The V gene is TRBV15, the J gene TRBJ2-7; no clear D. In germline, CDR1 is LNHNV, CDR2 YYDKDF (reference sequence). With 0 bases removed from V and 2 bases from J, the gap between germline ends came to 11 bases. The CDR3 is made up of 15 amino acids. As DNA, the CDR3 is TGTGCCACCAGCAGAGATCCCCGATCTCCCTACGAGCAGTACTTC. It translates to CATSRDPRSPYEQYF.

This clonotype was seen repeatedly, ten times or more. The chain employs TRBV10-3 and TRBJ2-7, with D perhaps assigned TRBD1 or TRBD2 (5 bases each). Trimming cost V 4 bases and J 1 base, with 14 bases left between them. There are 15 residues in the CDR3. Germline-derived CDR1 and CDR2 are ENHRY and SYGVKD. CDR3 DNA: TGTGCCATCAGTGGGGGACCCAGGAAATCCTACGAGCAGTACTTC. Protein: CAISGGPRKSYEQYF.

This clonotype was seen only a few times. The gene calls are TRBV4-1 and TRBJ2-1; D is uncertain. V lost 1 base to trimming and J lost 0 bases, with 10 bases between them. The CDR3 length is 16 residues. CDR1 and CDR2 (germline): MGHRA, YSYEKL. CDR3 in amino acids: CASSQGRRSSYNEQFF. CDR3 sequence (DNA): TGCGCCAGCAGCCAAGGGCGCCGGAGCTCCTACAATGAGCAGTTCTTC.